This is a list of T cell receptor beta chains from one sample in a study of blood T cell repertoires in COVID-19. Using immunoSEQ multiplex PCR, the repertoire was profiled, and TCRdb retains in-frame clones only, with some absent. The data hold 350,000 to 450,000 clones, with around 83% observed a single time. The sequenced sample consisted of PBMCs or T cells enriched from blood (not recorded which). Receptors were obtained from a woman between 50 and 59 years old who had recovered from COVID-19. CDR3s include the opening cysteine and the closing phenylalanine or tryptophan. Each record gives: clone size, V gene, D gene, J gene, CDR3 DNA, CDR3 protein. The D gene is left open where the match is weak. For some rows the clone size is stated as once, few or many, or as a class when expanded; others skip it.

once	TRBV5-8	TRBD2	TRBJ2-5	TGTGCCAGCAGCCTGACTAGCGGGGGTTTACAAGAGACCCAGTACTTC	CASSLTSGGLQETQYF
NA	TRBV6-6	NA	TRBJ1-1	TGTGCCAGCAGTACTAACACTGAAGCTTTCTTT	CASSTNTEAFF
NA	TRBV7-9	NA	TRBJ1-6	TGTGCCAGCAGCTTAAAGGCGGGAGGTTCACCCCTCCACTTT	CASSLKAGGSPLHF
NA	TRBV5-1	NA	TRBJ2-1	TGCGCCAGCAGCTTGGTTTCGAGCTCCTACAATGAGCAGTTCTTC	CASSLVSSSYNEQFF
few	TRBV6-5	TRBD2	TRBJ2-3	TGTGCCAGCAGTCACTTACTAGCGGGAGGGCTGGATACGCAGTATTTT	CASSHLLAGGLDTQYF
NA	TRBV4-3	NA	TRBJ1-2	TGCGCCAGCAGCCAAGGGACACTTGCTAACTATGGCTACACCTTC	CASSQGTLANYGYTF
NA	TRBV28	NA	TRBJ2-1	TGTGCCAGCAGTTTCACTAGCAGCTCCTACAATGAGCAGTTCTTC	CASSFTSSSYNEQFF
NA	TRBV9	NA	TRBJ2-1	TGTGCCAGCAGCGCCTTGGGAGTCCTGAATGAGCAGTTCTTC	CASSALGVLNEQFF
NA	TRBV6-2/TRBV6-3	TRBD1	TRBJ2-3	TGTGCCAGCAGTTGGGGGGACAGGGGTACTACGCAGTATTTT	CASSWGDRGTTQYF
NA	TRBV18	NA	TRBJ1-2	TGTGCCAGCTCACCGAGCGATTTGCGGGGCTACACCTTC	CASSPSDLRGYTF
NA	TRBV9	TRBD1	TRBJ1-2	TGTGCCAGCAGCGTAGGGGGTGGACAGGGCGTCTATGGCTACACCTTC	CASSVGGGQGVYGYTF
NA	TRBV5-1	NA	TRBJ1-6	TGCGCCAGCAGCTTGGCCGTGTTCGAGAATTCACCCCTCCACTTT	CASSLAVFENSPLHF
NA	TRBV18	NA	TRBJ1-1	TGTGCCAGCTCACCAAACACTAACATGAACACTGAAGCTTTCTTT	CASSPNTNMNTEAFF
NA	TRBV6-6	TRBD2	TRBJ2-3	TGTGCCAGCAGTAAATTAGCGGGAGTGGCCGCAGATACGCAGTATTTT	CASSKLAGVAADTQYF
few	TRBV2	NA	TRBJ2-1	TGTGCCAGCAGTGAAGCTTTGGCTGAGCAGTTCTTC	CASSEALAEQFF
NA	TRBV5-1	TRBD1	TRBJ1-1	TGCGCCAGCAGCTTTATGGGACAGCTGAACACTGAAGCTTTCTTT	CASSFMGQLNTEAFF
few	TRBV30	NA	TRBJ1-1	TGTGCCTGCCAGGGGTACACTGAAGCTTTCTTT	CACQGYTEAFF
NA	TRBV7-8	TRBD1	TRBJ1-4	TGTGCCAGCAGTTCCCCTCCCCAGGGGGCGAGTGAAAAACTGTTTTTT	CASSSPPQGASEKLFF
once	TRBV4-3	TRBD1	TRBJ1-6	TGCGCCAGCAGCCAAGAGAGGGCAGGGGGCTCCTATAATTCACCCCTCCACTTT	CASSQERAGGSYNSPLHF
once	TRBV27	TRBD1	TRBJ2-7	TGTGCCAGCAGGGGACAGGGGTTGTACGAGCAGTACTTC	CASRGQGLYEQYF
NA	TRBV6-5	NA	TRBJ1-3	TGTGCCAGCAGTTACAACCAACTTAACTCTGGAAACACCATATATTTT	CASSYNQLNSGNTIYF
NA	TRBV24-1	NA	TRBJ2-7	TGTGCCACCAGCGACAGGTTCTCCTACGAGCAGTACTTC	CATSDRFSYEQYF
NA	TRBV9	NA	TRBJ1-6	TGTGCCAGCAGCGCACTAACCCGGGCACCCCTCCACTTT	CASSALTRAPLHF
NA	TRBV7-6	TRBD1	TRBJ1-5	TGTGCCAGCAGCTTAGAGATAGCGACAGGGGGCCAGCCCCAGCATTTT	CASSLEIATGGQPQHF
NA	TRBV19	TRBD1	TRBJ1-1	TGTGCCAGTAGTAGGGGACAGGGGGAAGCTTTCTTT	CASSRGQGEAFF
NA	TRBV3-1/TRBV3-2	NA	TRBJ1-2	TGTGCCAGCAGCTACTCGGAGGCGGGGGGCTACACCTTC	CASSYSEAGGYTF
NA	TRBV30	NA	TRBJ1-6	TGTGCCTGGAGTGTACTTTGGAATTCACCCCTCCACTTT	CAWSVLWNSPLHF